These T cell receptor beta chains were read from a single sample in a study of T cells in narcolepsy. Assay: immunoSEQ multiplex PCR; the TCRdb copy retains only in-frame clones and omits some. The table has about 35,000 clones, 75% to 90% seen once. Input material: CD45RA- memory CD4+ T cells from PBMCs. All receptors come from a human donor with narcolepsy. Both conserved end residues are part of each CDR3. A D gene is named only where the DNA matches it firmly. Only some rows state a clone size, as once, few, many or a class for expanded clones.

CDR3: CASSRTGYGELFF
DNA: TGTGCCAGCAGCCGGACGGGGTACGGGGAGCTGTTTTTT
J: TRBJ2-2
D: -
V: TRBV5-6
size: few

CDR3: CSVEAWTGPNEQFF
DNA: TGCAGCGTTGAAGCCTGGACAGGGCCCAATGAGCAGTTCTTC
J: TRBJ2-1
D: TRBD1
V: TRBV29-1
size: few

CDR3: CASSSFLGQPQHF
DNA: TGTGCCAGCAGCTCTTTCCTAGGTCAGCCCCAGCATTTT
J: TRBJ1-5
D: -
V: TRBV7-3
size: -

CDR3: CASSVGAPKTQYF
DNA: TGTGCCAGCAGCGTCGGGGCCCCGAAGACCCAGTACTTC
J: TRBJ2-5
D: -
V: TRBV11-2
size: once

CDR3: CASSQDYSSGYGYTF
DNA: TGTGCCAGCAGCCAAGATTACTCATCGGGCTATGGCTACACCTTC
J: TRBJ1-2
D: -
V: TRBV5-4
size: -

CDR3: CASSDTLPTVYEQYF
DNA: TGTGCCAGCAGTGACACGCTCCCGACAGTCTACGAGCAGTACTTC
J: TRBJ2-7
D: -
V: TRBV2
size: -

CDR3: CASSRQTSQPQHF
DNA: TGTGCCAGCAGTCGACAGACTAGTCAGCCCCAGCATTTT
J: TRBJ1-5
D: -
V: TRBV6-5
size: once

CDR3: CASSRAMDIQYF
DNA: TGTGCCAGCAGCAGAGCGATGGACATTCAGTACTTC
J: TRBJ2-4
D: -
V: TRBV5-6
size: -

CDR3: CASSLGSPGNTGELFF
DNA: TGTGCCAGCAGCTTAGGCTCCCCCGGCAACACCGGGGAGCTGTTTTTT
J: TRBJ2-2
D: -
V: TRBV11-3
size: -

CDR3: CASDSKTGNTIYF
DNA: TGTGCCAGCGACAGTAAAACTGGAAACACCATATATTTT
J: TRBJ1-3
D: -
V: TRBV6-1
size: -

CDR3: CSVGAGSHEQYF
DNA: TGCAGCGTTGGGGCGGGGTCCCACGAGCAGTACTTC
J: TRBJ2-7
D: -
V: TRBV29-1
size: -

CDR3: CALARDLGNTIYF
DNA: TGTGCCTTGGCTAGGGACTTAGGAAACACCATATATTTT
J: TRBJ1-3
D: -
V: TRBV30
size: -

CDR3: CASSNRGTGELFF
DNA: TGTGCCAGCAGCAATCGGGGCACCGGGGAGCTGTTTTTT
J: TRBJ2-2
D: -
V: TRBV2
size: -

CDR3: CAAGLGNTIYF
DNA: TGTGCAGCGGGCCTCGGGAACACCATATATTTT
J: TRBJ1-3
D: -
V: TRBV6-5
size: once

CDR3: CASSLDRLNYNEQFF
DNA: TGTGCCAGCAGCCTAGACAGGCTGAATTACAATGAGCAGTTCTTC
J: TRBJ2-1
D: -
V: TRBV6-1
size: -

CDR3: CASSVGDRPGTKSTDTQYF
DNA: TGTGCCAGCAGTGTGGGGGACCGTCCCGGGACGAAGAGCACAGATACGCAGTATTTT
J: TRBJ2-3
D: -
V: TRBV2
size: few